This is a list of T cell receptor beta chains from one sample in a study of blood T cell repertoires in COVID-19. Sequencing was performed with immunoSEQ multiplex PCR; in TCRdb, only in-frame clones are kept and a portion is missing. This table holds roughly 100,000 clones, 84% found once. Sequencing input: peripheral blood. These receptors were collected from a human donor in a cohort sampled during active COVID-19. CDR3s leave out the opening cysteine and the closing phenylalanine or tryptophan. The D gene is left open where the match is weak. The size field is filled for only some rows; it gives once, few, many or a size class.

clone_size: .
v_call: TRBV19
d_call: .
j_call: TRBJ1-5
cdr3_aa: ASENQGGNQPQH

clone_size: .
v_call: TRBV28
d_call: .
j_call: TRBJ1-2
cdr3_aa: ASKIRDRNYGYT

clone_size: .
v_call: TRBV4-2
d_call: .
j_call: TRBJ1-4
cdr3_aa: ASSQDNRQNEKLF

clone_size: .
v_call: TRBV28
d_call: TRBD1
j_call: TRBJ2-1
cdr3_aa: ASPPPPGQGFDEQF

clone_size: .
v_call: TRBV4-2
d_call: .
j_call: TRBJ1-1
cdr3_aa: ASSQWGRRTEAF

clone_size: .
v_call: TRBV5-1
d_call: TRBD2
j_call: TRBJ2-1
cdr3_aa: ASSSGLADYNEQF

clone_size: .
v_call: TRBV6-5
d_call: .
j_call: TRBJ1-5
cdr3_aa: ASSYSSRGNQPQH

clone_size: once
v_call: TRBV10-3
d_call: .
j_call: TRBJ1-2
cdr3_aa: AIRDRDPNYGYT

clone_size: .
v_call: TRBV7-2
d_call: .
j_call: TRBJ2-7
cdr3_aa: ASSLSGFGAWEQY

clone_size: few
v_call: TRBV27
d_call: .
j_call: TRBJ2-2
cdr3_aa: ASSKTAGVTGELF

clone_size: .
v_call: TRBV4-1
d_call: TRBD2
j_call: TRBJ2-1
cdr3_aa: ASSQGGLAGGKSEQF

clone_size: .
v_call: TRBV7-2
d_call: .
j_call: TRBJ1-4
cdr3_aa: ASSLSGRVVEKLF

clone_size: .
v_call: TRBV19
d_call: TRBD1
j_call: TRBJ1-6
cdr3_aa: ASKTTEQGSSSPLH

clone_size: .
v_call: TRBV7-7
d_call: .
j_call: TRBJ2-2
cdr3_aa: ASSFVAYTGELF

clone_size: .
v_call: TRBV11-1
d_call: .
j_call: TRBJ1-1
cdr3_aa: ASSLHEGTEAF

clone_size: .
v_call: TRBV29-1
d_call: .
j_call: TRBJ1-6
cdr3_aa: SVGEITQGGAHSPLH

clone_size: .
v_call: TRBV6-4
d_call: .
j_call: TRBJ2-6
cdr3_aa: ASSDGSSGANVLT

clone_size: few
v_call: TRBV6-6
d_call: .
j_call: TRBJ1-4
cdr3_aa: ASNYGWTNEKLF

clone_size: .
v_call: TRBV7-2
d_call: .
j_call: TRBJ1-3
cdr3_aa: ASSPRQSGNTIY

clone_size: few
v_call: TRBV7-9
d_call: TRBD1
j_call: TRBJ2-7
cdr3_aa: ASSPWGQGAPEQY

clone_size: .
v_call: TRBV19
d_call: .
j_call: TRBJ2-7
cdr3_aa: ASSIGTDHPYEQY

clone_size: .
v_call: TRBV4-2
d_call: TRBD1
j_call: TRBJ1-4
cdr3_aa: ASSPSSTGGANEKLF

clone_size: .
v_call: TRBV5-4
d_call: .
j_call: TRBJ2-1
cdr3_aa: ASSQDGGPYYNEQF

clone_size: .
v_call: TRBV29-1
d_call: TRBD1
j_call: TRBJ1-1
cdr3_aa: SDRQGLSNTEAF

clone_size: once
v_call: TRBV7-2
d_call: .
j_call: TRBJ1-3
cdr3_aa: ASSLGSSGNTIY

clone_size: .
v_call: TRBV6-5
d_call: .
j_call: TRBJ1-1
cdr3_aa: ASRVDSMNTEAF

clone_size: .
v_call: TRBV19
d_call: TRBD1
j_call: TRBJ2-2
cdr3_aa: ASSERTGGGLKPNTGELF

clone_size: .
v_call: TRBV2
d_call: TRBD2
j_call: TRBJ2-1
cdr3_aa: ASRGTSGGNNEQF

clone_size: once
v_call: TRBV7-9
d_call: TRBD1
j_call: TRBJ1-1
cdr3_aa: ASSLGQGFTEAF

clone_size: .
v_call: TRBV6-2/TRBV6-3
d_call: TRBD1
j_call: TRBJ1-2
cdr3_aa: ASSQNRGFLYGYT

clone_size: .
v_call: TRBV27
d_call: TRBD1
j_call: TRBJ1-1
cdr3_aa: ASSYRGDTEAF

clone_size: once
v_call: TRBV5-4
d_call: TRBD2
j_call: TRBJ2-5
cdr3_aa: ASSSGGGGSGGPGTQY

clone_size: few
v_call: TRBV29-1
d_call: TRBD2
j_call: TRBJ2-3
cdr3_aa: SVKASGGKTDTQY

clone_size: .
v_call: TRBV5-1
d_call: TRBD1
j_call: TRBJ1-1
cdr3_aa: ASSLEGQARRAF

clone_size: .
v_call: TRBV15
d_call: .
j_call: TRBJ2-5
cdr3_aa: ATSRAWDIQETQY

clone_size: .
v_call: TRBV28
d_call: .
j_call: TRBJ1-2
cdr3_aa: ASSPRGAFYGYT

clone_size: .
v_call: TRBV30
d_call: TRBD1
j_call: TRBJ2-3
cdr3_aa: AWRETGATDTQY

clone_size: .
v_call: TRBV12-3/TRBV12-4
d_call: .
j_call: TRBJ2-5
cdr3_aa: ASTPRVQETQY

clone_size: .
v_call: TRBV6-5
d_call: TRBD2
j_call: TRBJ2-1
cdr3_aa: ASSQTSGGPDEQF

clone_size: .
v_call: TRBV20-1
d_call: TRBD1
j_call: TRBJ1-1
cdr3_aa: SASNRGMYTEAF

clone_size: .
v_call: TRBV7-8
d_call: .
j_call: TRBJ2-1
cdr3_aa: ASTSSYNEQF

clone_size: .
v_call: TRBV6-6
d_call: TRBD2
j_call: TRBJ2-1
cdr3_aa: ASSPRRTSGDTYNEQF